These 28 T cell receptor beta chains share one sample of origin, sequenced in a study of blood T cell repertoires in COVID-19. Clones were sequenced by immunoSEQ multiplex PCR, and TCRdb holds only the in-frame ones, with some missing. The profile covers some 190,000 clones, with around 86% appearing a single time and roughly 25% taken by the ten largest. Input material: PBMCs or T cells enriched from blood (not recorded which). Source of these receptors: a woman aged 35 to 49 in a cohort exposed to, infected with or recovered from COVID-19 (not recorded which).

CDR3 DNA sequence: TGTGCCAGCATCCTCGGGAGGGGGGGTCAGAATGTGCAGTACTTC. It codes for CASILGRGGQNVQYF. The chain carries TRBV2 and TRBJ2-7; 8 nucleotides agree with TRBD2. Trimming cost V 7 bases and J 9 bases; bases outside gene matches: 17. Looked up from germline, CDR1 is SNHLY and CDR2 is FYNNEI. The CDR3 length is 15 residues. The variable domain in full, completed from reference TRBV2 and TRBJ2-7, reads EPEVTQTPSHQVTQMGQEVILRCVPISNHLYFYWYRQILGQKVEFLVSFYNNEISEKSEIFDDQFSVERPDGSNFTLKIRSTKLEDSAMYFCASILGRGGQNVQYFGPGTRLTVT.

V and J are TRBV24-1 and TRBJ2-5; perhaps TRBD1 as D (6 bases). Germline CDR1 and CDR2: KGHDR and SFDVKD. The CDR3 has 14 residues. V lost 3 bases and J 6 bases, leaving 13 bases between the germline ends. CDR3 region: CATSDQGRAKTQYF. CDR3 bases: TGTGCCACCAGTGATCAGGGGCGCGCAAAGACCCAGTACTTC.

The rearrangement uses TRBV9 and TRBJ2-2; the match to TRBD2 covers 7 bases. From germline, CDR1 is SGDLS and CDR2 YYNGEE. The CDR3 covers 14 residues. Losses at the gene ends were 5 bases for V and 0 bases for J; bases not matched to a gene: 1. The CDR3 here is CASSLAANTGELFF. The CDR3 region has the DNA TGTGCCAGCAGTCTAGCGGCGAACACCGGGGAGCTGTTTTTT.

The CDR3 nucleotides read TGTGCCAGCAGTTACTCGACCCTAAGGGGTGCCTCCTACGAGCAGTACTTC. Amino acid sequence: CASSYSTLRGASYEQYF. The J gene is TRBJ2-7, the V gene TRBV6-2 or TRBV6-3; a possible D gene is TRBD1 (5 bases). CDR3 length: 17 amino acids. Germline V gene data show CDR1 as MNHEY and CDR2 as SVGEGT. V was pared by 0 bases and J by 0 bases, with 15 bases between.

The chain has TRBV6-2 or TRBV6-3 and TRBJ2-7; D is perhaps TRBD1 (6 bases). The CDR3 sequence is 13 residues long. V lost 4 bases and J lost 6, with 13 bases in between. CDR1 MNHEY and CDR2 SVGEGT come from the germline V gene. In DNA form, the CDR3 reads TGTGCCAGCAGTTTGAACAGGGATCGCGAGCAGTACTTC. It translates to CASSLNRDREQYF.

The chain couples TRBV11-2 to TRBJ2-3; TRBD2 aligns across 14 bases. J gave up 6 bases and V 5 bases, and 10 bases lay outside the gene matches. The CDR3 loop spans 17 amino acids. Germline assignment: CDR1 SGHAT and CDR2 FQNNGV. CDR3: CASSPGTSGGRGDTQYF. The CDR3 DNA sequence: TGTGCCAGCAGCCCCGGGACTAGCGGGGGTAGGGGGGATACGCAGTATTTT.

The chain combines TRBV5-5 with TRBJ1-5, with a possible D match to TRBD1 (6 bases). Germline CDR1 is SGHKS and CDR2 is YYEKEE (reference sequence). The germline V and J ends were trimmed by 3 bases and 2 bases, with 15 bases remaining between them. The CDR3 loop spans 16 amino acids. In nucleotides, the CDR3 is TGTGCCAGCAGCTCCGATTGGACAGCTCGCAATCAGCCCCAGCATTTT. Its translation: CASSSDWTARNQPQHF.

The CDR3 here is CASSLGPSGGHMNEQFF. Here the CDR3 DNA reads TGTGCCAGCAGCTTAGGGCCTAGCGGGGGGCATATGAATGAGCAGTTCTTC. This chain joins TRBV7-2 and TRBJ2-1; 11 nucleotides align to TRBD2. CDR1 and CDR2 from the germline V gene are SGHTA and FQGNSA. CDR3 size: 17 residues. V gave up 1 base and J gave up 7 bases; unmatched junction bases: 9.

The chain joins TRBV2 to TRBJ2-1; 11 nucleotides agree with TRBD2. The CDR3 extends over 15 amino acids. CDR1 is SNHLY and CDR2 is FYNNEI in the germline V gene. V lost 6 bases, J lost 8 bases, and 9 bases stayed unmatched. This chain's CDR3 is CASRETSGARDEQFF. CDR3 sequence (DNA): TGTGCCAGCAGAGAGACTAGCGGGGCCCGGGATGAGCAGTTCTTC.

The chain uses TRBV19 and TRBJ2-7; 10 bases line up with TRBD1. V lost 6 bases and J lost 3; bases outside the gene matches: 5. This CDR3 is 14 amino acids long. Per the germline V gene, CDR1 is LNHDA and CDR2 is SQIVND (reference sequence). The chain's CDR3 is CASRRTGGYYEQYF. CDR3 coding DNA: TGTGCCAGTAGGCGGACAGGGGGTTACTACGAGCAGTACTTC.

This sequence joins TRBV21-1 and TRBJ1-3; TRBD1, the table's D call, lacks a check against the DNA. TRBV21-1 is tagged as a pseudogene. The CDR3 consists of 15 residues. The CDR3, as DNA: TGTGCCAGCAGCAAAGGCCGGGACAGGGCCAACACCATATATTTT. It specifies CASSKGRDRANTIYF.

The chain uses TRBV5-1 and TRBJ2-7, with D perhaps matching TRBD2 (5 bases). CDR3 length equals 15 residues. CDR1 SGHRS and CDR2 YFSETQ come from the germline V gene. Trimming took 0 bases from V and 3 from J, leaving 13 bases between them. The DNA of the CDR3 is TGCGCCAGCAGCTTGGGTAGAGGGATCGGCTACGAGCAGTACTTC. It codes for CASSLGRGIGYEQYF.

This rearrangement joins TRBV5-1 to TRBJ1-5, with 7 positions matching TRBD1. Germline CDR1 is SGHRS and CDR2 is YFSETQ. The V segment lost 2 bases and the J segment 3 bases; nucleotides outside the gene matches: 5. The CDR3 contains 15 residues. CDR3 loop: CASSLGGGVNQPQHF. The CDR3, as DNA: TGCGCCAGCAGCTTAGGAGGGGGCGTCAATCAGCCCCAGCATTTT.

The J gene is TRBJ1-1, the V gene TRBV11-3, with a tentative D call TRBD1 (6 bases). With 2 bases removed from V and 1 base from J, the gap between germline ends came to 8 bases. The CDR3 contains 14 residues. Germline V gene sequence: CDR1 SGHNT, CDR2 YENEEA. CDR3 sequence (DNA): TGTGCCAGCAGCTTAAGGACAGCGAACACTGAAGCTTTCTTT. Protein sequence: CASSLRTANTEAFF.

The chain is built from TRBV10-1 and TRBJ1-6; 8 bases are a match to TRBD1. Germline assignment: CDR1 WNHNN and CDR2 SYGVQD (reference sequence). The CDR3 runs 14 residues. The V and J ends lost 10 bases and 1 base, in that order; junction bases with no gene match: 3. In DNA, the CDR3 is TGCGCCACCGGACAGGGTTCCTATAATTCACCCCTCCACTTT. Translation gives CATGQGSYNSPLHF.

CDR3 protein: CASSSGQPSSGNTIYF. As DNA, the CDR3 is TGTGCCAGCAGTTCCGGACAGCCGAGCTCTGGAAACACCATATATTTT. The chain is built from TRBV27 and TRBJ1-3, with a tentative D call TRBD1 (6 bases). Per germline, CDR1 MNHEY and CDR2 SMNVEV (reference sequence). This CDR3 region has 16 residues. The V gene lost 4 bases and the J gene lost 0 bases, with 13 bases spanning the gap.

The chain uses TRBV24-1 and TRBJ2-1; 7 bases are a match to TRBD1. V shed 4 bases and J 3 bases; nucleotides not matched to a gene: 5. CDR1 and CDR2 from the germline V gene are KGHDR and SFDVKD. CDR3 length: 15 amino acids. The CDR3 loop is CATSETGHNYNEQFF. DNA of the CDR3: TGTGCCACCAGTGAGACAGGGCACAACTACAATGAGCAGTTCTTC.

The chain recombines TRBV5-4 with TRBJ1-4; weak D call: TRBD1 (6 bases). The CDR3 consists of 14 residues. Germline V gives CDR1 SGHNT, CDR2 YYREEE (reference sequence). Deletions cut 4 bases from V and 6 bases from J, with 13 bases between. The CDR3 DNA is TGTGCCAGCAGCCGGACAGACCGAGATGAAAAACTGTTTTTT. This translates into CASSRTDRDEKLFF.

This CDR3 is CASSLATPAFF. The CDR3 bases are TGTGCCAGCAGCTTGGCGACTCCAGCTTTCTTT. This sequence joins TRBV5-8 and TRBJ1-1, with unresolved D. The germline CDR1 and CDR2 sequences are SGHTS and YDEGEE. Trimming took off 0 bases at V and 10 bases at J, with 7 bases between the two ends. The CDR3 has 11 amino acids.

J is TRBJ2-3 and V is TRBV5-1; 16 bases map to TRBD2. The V gene's germline CDR1 is SGHRS and CDR2 YFSETQ. The length of the CDR3 is 17 residues. V lost 4 bases, J lost 2 bases, and 4 bases stayed unmatched. CDR3 sequence (DNA): TGCGCCAGCAGCGTTGGGACTAGCGGGGGGGCCACAGATACGCAGTATTTT. As protein: CASSVGTSGGATDTQYF.

The CDR3 sequence is CASSEGGAAFYNEQFF. For the CDR3, the DNA is TGTGCCAGCAGCGAAGGCGGTGCGGCCTTCTACAATGAGCAGTTCTTC. The chain recombines TRBV9 with TRBJ2-1; no clear D. V lost 3 bases, J lost 3 bases, and 16 bases lay in between. CDR1 and CDR2 (germline): SGDLS, YYNGEE. The CDR3 loop spans 16 amino acids.

The chain couples TRBV4-1 to TRBJ1-6, with D perhaps TRBD1 (6 bases). The germline V and J ends were trimmed by 1 base and 10 bases, with 17 bases remaining between them. The germline gives CDR1 MGHRA, CDR2 YSYEKL. This CDR3 is built from 16 residues. The CDR3 reads CASSQAIQGSRSPLHF. CDR3 coding DNA: TGCGCCAGCAGCCAAGCCATACAGGGATCCCGGTCACCCCTCCACTTT.

This sequence joins TRBV5-5 and TRBJ1-2; no definite D call. Germline V gene data show CDR1 as SGHKS and CDR2 as YYEKEE (reference sequence). The germline V and J ends were trimmed by 0 bases and 0 bases, with 6 bases remaining between them. The CDR3 has 14 residues. DNA for the CDR3: TGTGCCAGCAGCTTGGCGGGAACTAACTATGGCTACACCTTC. The encoded protein is CASSLAGTNYGYTF. The variable domain in full, completed from reference TRBV5-5 and TRBJ1-2, reads DAGVTQSPTHLIKTRGQQVTLRCSPISGHKSVSWYQQVLGQGPQFIFQYYEKEERGRGNFPDRFSARQFPNYSSELNVNALLLGDSALYLCASSLAGTNYGYTFGSGTRLTVV.

CDR3 bases: TGTGCCAGCAGTGCCGGGACACCAGATACGCAGTATTTT. Translation: CASSAGTPDTQYF. V gene TRBV12-3 or TRBV12-4 combines with J gene TRBJ2-3, with a weak D call TRBD1 (6 bases). This CDR3 spans 13 amino acids. V was trimmed by 5 bases and J by 4 bases, leaving 10 bases between them.

Only one count was recorded for this clone. The gene calls are TRBV2 and TRBJ1-2; the match to TRBD1 covers 9 bases. The germline CDR1 and CDR2 sequences are SNHLY and FYNNEI. The length of the CDR3 is 14 residues. After removal of 6 bases from V and 3 bases from J, the junction contained 5 bases not matched to a gene. CDR3 region: CASSRTGEDYGYTF. CDR3 nucleotides: TGTGCCAGCAGCAGGACAGGGGAGGACTATGGCTACACCTTC. Looking up the rest from reference TRBV2 and TRBJ1-2 gives the full variable domain: EPEVTQTPSHQVTQMGQEVILRCVPISNHLYFYWYRQILGQKVEFLVSFYNNEISEKSEIFDDQFSVERPDGSNFTLKIRSTKLEDSAMYFCASSRTGEDYGYTFGSGTRLTVV.

CDR3 bases: TGTGCCAGCAGTCCCCTTCTAGGCCAGCCTCTCTCTGGAAACACCATATATTTT. Residues: CASSPLLGQPLSGNTIYF. The chain recombines TRBV6-6 with TRBJ1-3; D gene uncertain. V was trimmed by 5 bases and J by 0 bases, leaving 20 bases between them. Germline lookup yields CDR1 MNHNY and CDR2 SVGAGI (reference sequence). The CDR3 length is 18 residues.

The gene calls are TRBV3-1 (or the pseudogene TRBV3-2) and TRBJ1-2; 8 bases align to TRBD1. CDR1 is LGHDT, CDR2 YNNKEL, per germline (reference sequence). The CDR3 is 14 residues long. V lost 0 bases and J lost 8; bases outside the gene matches: 5. The DNA of the CDR3 is TGTGCCAGCAGCCAAGAGGACAGGGTGGGAGGCTACACCTTC. This codes for CASSQEDRVGGYTF.

The chain joins TRBV6-5 to TRBJ2-7; D remains unclear. With 4 bases removed from V and 4 bases from J, the gap between germline ends came to 5 bases. The CDR3 sequence is 11 residues long. Germline assignment: CDR1 MNHEY and CDR2 SVGAGI. CDR3 in amino acids: CASSSLYEQYF. The DNA for the CDR3 is TGTGCCAGCAGTTCGTTATACGAGCAGTACTTC.